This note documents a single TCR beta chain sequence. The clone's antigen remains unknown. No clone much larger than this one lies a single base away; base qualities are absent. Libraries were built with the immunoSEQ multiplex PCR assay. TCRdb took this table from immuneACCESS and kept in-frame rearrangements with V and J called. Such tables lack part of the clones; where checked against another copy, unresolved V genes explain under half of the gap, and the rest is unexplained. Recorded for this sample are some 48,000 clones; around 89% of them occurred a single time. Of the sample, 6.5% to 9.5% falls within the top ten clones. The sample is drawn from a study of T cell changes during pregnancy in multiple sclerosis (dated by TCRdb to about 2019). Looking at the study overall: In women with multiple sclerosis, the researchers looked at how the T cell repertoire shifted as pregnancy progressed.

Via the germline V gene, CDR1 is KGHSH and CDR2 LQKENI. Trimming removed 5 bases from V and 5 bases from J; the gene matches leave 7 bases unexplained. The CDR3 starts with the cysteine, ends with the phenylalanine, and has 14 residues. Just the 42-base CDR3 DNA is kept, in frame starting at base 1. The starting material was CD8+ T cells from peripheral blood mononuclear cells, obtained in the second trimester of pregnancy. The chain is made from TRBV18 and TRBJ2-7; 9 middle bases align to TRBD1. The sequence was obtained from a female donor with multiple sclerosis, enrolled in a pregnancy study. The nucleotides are TGTGCCAGCTCATCTACAGGGGGCCCCAACGAGCAGTACTTC. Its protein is CASSSTGGPNEQYF.